These 29 T cell receptor beta chains came from one sample sequenced in a study of T cell changes during pregnancy in multiple sclerosis. Only in-frame clones appear in the TCRdb table, and some are missing; sequencing was by immunoSEQ multiplex PCR. The table shows more than 10,000 clones, with 88% occurring only once. Here the sequenced sample was CD8+ T cells from peripheral blood mononuclear cells, taken in the first trimester of pregnancy. All receptors derive from a female donor with multiple sclerosis, enrolled in a pregnancy study.

CDR3 nucleotide sequence: TGTGCCAGTAGTATAGATCTCCCAGGGACAGTCTATAATTCACCCCTCCACTTT. Translated, it gives CASSIDLPGTVYNSPLHF. The chain employs TRBV19 and TRBJ1-6, with 7 bases fitting TRBD1. The CDR3 consists of 18 residues. V gave up 0 bases and J gave up 3 bases; unmatched junction bases: 8. Germline V gives CDR1 LNHDA, CDR2 SQIVND (reference sequence). The variable domain in full, completed from reference TRBV19 and TRBJ1-6, reads DGGITQSPKYLFRKEGQNVTLSCEQNLNHDAMYWYRQDPGQGLRLIYYSQIVNDFQKGDIAEGYSVSREKKESFPLTVTSAQKNPTAFYLCASSIDLPGTVYNSPLHFGNGTRLTVT.

The chain couples TRBV6-6 to TRBJ1-5; 7 bases are a match to TRBD1. This CDR3 comprises 16 residues. V was clipped by 2 bases and J by 1 base; unmatched bases: 5. Germline V gives CDR1 MNHNY, CDR2 SVGAGI (reference sequence). CDR3 in DNA: TGTGCCAGCAGTTACCATACAGGGGAGAGCAATCAGCCCCAGCATTTT. Its protein product is CASSYHTGESNQPQHF.

V usage is TRBV7-9 and J usage is TRBJ2-2; tentatively, D is TRBD1 (5 bases). This CDR3 comprises 15 residues. Germline CDR1 SEHNR, CDR2 FQNEAQ (reference sequence). Trimming took 2 bases from V and 5 from J, leaving 12 bases between them. The CDR3 nucleotides are TGTGCCAGCAGCTTAACGACAGCCTGGACCGGGGAGCTGTTTTTT. Protein: CASSLTTAWTGELFF.

The chain has TRBV4-1 and TRBJ2-3; D is perhaps TRBD2 (5 bases). CDR3 size: 14 residues. CDR1 MGHRA and CDR2 YSYEKL come from the germline V gene. Trimming left V 2 bases short and J 5 bases short, with 11 bases between. This chain's CDR3 is CASSQRRRKDTQYF. The CDR3, as DNA: TGCGCCAGCAGCCAAAGACGGAGGAAAGATACGCAGTATTTT.

V is TRBV6-6 and J is TRBJ2-1; 9 nucleotides line up with TRBD1. Trimming took 7 bases from V and 6 from J; bases not matched to a gene: 4. Germline V gives CDR1 MNHNY, CDR2 SVGAGI (reference sequence). The CDR3 runs 13 residues. The CDR3 protein is CASTETGGNEQFF. The DNA of the CDR3 is TGTGCCAGCACCGAGACAGGGGGCAATGAGCAGTTCTTC.

The chain combines TRBV4-3 with TRBJ2-6, with D perhaps TRBD2 (5 bases). Germline V CDR1 and CDR2: LGHNA, YSLEER. Trimming took off 0 bases at V and 0 bases at J, with 6 bases between the two ends. This CDR3 is 16 amino acids long. The CDR3 here is CASSQEAGSGANVLTF. The CDR3 DNA reads as TGCGCCAGCAGCCAAGAGGCGGGCTCTGGGGCCAACGTCCTGACTTTC.

The CDR3 DNA sequence: TGTGCCAGCAGCTATTCATCCACCTACGAGCAGTACTTC. It is translated as CASSYSSTYEQYF. The chain is built from TRBV7-2 and TRBJ2-7, with D hard to call. Germline CDR1 is SGHTA and CDR2 is FQGNSA. V lost 4 bases, J lost 2 bases, and 9 bases lay in between. This CDR3 is built from 13 residues.

This clone was counted once. The chain links TRBV7-2 to TRBJ2-1; D unclear. Trimming stripped 10 bases from V and 8 bases from J, with 9 bases between. The CDR3 length is 10 residues. Germline CDR1 and CDR2: SGHTA and FQGNSA. CDR3 sequence: CAIPPHEQFF. The CDR3 DNA sequence: TGTGCCATCCCTCCCCATGAGCAGTTCTTC.

The chain couples TRBV5-6 to TRBJ2-5; D is unresolved. This CDR3 has 13 residues. V was shortened by 2 bases and J by 5 bases, with 10 bases between the two germline ends. Germline V gene sequence: CDR1 SGHDT, CDR2 YYEEEE. CDR3 residues: CASSFSGFETQYF. DNA for the CDR3: TGTGCCAGCAGCTTTTCCGGTTTCGAGACCCAGTACTTC.

The chain couples TRBV4-2 to TRBJ2-7; 11 bases are shared with TRBD2. The V gene end was trimmed by 0 bases and the J gene end by 5 bases; junction bases not matched to a gene: 6. Looked up from germline, CDR1 is LGHNA and CDR2 is YNFKEQ. This CDR3 has 16 residues. The CDR3 DNA sequence: TGTGCCAGCAGCCAAGATCGTAGCGGGGGGGCCGACGAGCAGTACTTC. It is translated as CASSQDRSGGADEQYF.

The chain couples TRBV27 to TRBJ2-7; 7 bases agree with TRBD2. The CDR3 is 12 amino acids. The V segment lost 8 bases and the J segment 3 bases; nucleotides outside the gene matches: 4. Germline V gene data show CDR1 as MNHEY and CDR2 as SMNVEV (reference sequence). CDR3 coding DNA: TGTGCCAGCGGGGGGGGGTACTACGAGCAGTACTTC. Translating gives CASGGGYYEQYF.

The V call is TRBV27, the J call TRBJ2-1, with D perhaps matching TRBD2 (6 bases). The CDR3 spans 14 residues. Trimming cost V 5 bases and J 13 bases, with 21 bases left between them. Germline V CDR1 and CDR2: MNHEY, SMNVEV (reference sequence). The CDR3 spells CASSPRLEVPSQFF. As DNA, the CDR3 is TGTGCCAGCAGTCCGAGACTAGAGGTCCCTTCCCAGTTCTTC.

The chain has TRBV7-2 and TRBJ1-1; 8 nucleotides match TRBD1. Germline CDR1 and CDR2: SGHTA and FQGNSA. The CDR3 runs 15 residues. After removal of 5 bases from V and 5 bases from J, the junction contained 10 bases not matched to a gene. The CDR3 nucleotides are TGTGCCAGCAGCCACGGACAGGGTGGTCATACTGAAGCTTTCTTT. Protein: CASSHGQGGHTEAFF.

This chain uses TRBV21-1 with TRBJ1-2; the table's D gene call, TRBD1, was not cross checked with the DNA. TRBV21-1 has pseudogene status. The CDR3 runs to 14 residues. The CDR3 region has the DNA TGTGCCAGCAGCAAAGGAGGGCAGGGGGCTGGCTACACCTTC. Its translation is CASSKGGQGAGYTF.

This chain uses TRBV4-2 with TRBJ2-1; the D gene is possibly TRBD2 (6 bases). Germline V gene sequence: CDR1 LGHNA, CDR2 YNFKEQ. V was trimmed by 3 bases and J by 6 bases, leaving 18 bases between them. CDR3 size: 16 residues. The DNA of the CDR3 is TGTGCCAGCAGCCAGGACCCCGGTACGGGGGTCAATGAGCAGTTCTTC. Translated: CASSQDPGTGVNEQFF.

The chain joins TRBV25-1 to TRBJ2-1; D remains unclear. V was clipped by 4 bases and J by 9 bases, with 7 bases between them. Looked up from germline, CDR1 is MGHDK and CDR2 is SYGVNS. There are 11 residues in the CDR3. The CDR3 coding sequence is TGTGCCAGCAGTGGTCCTGTTGAGCAGTTCTTC. Its translation: CASSGPVEQFF. Drawing the rest from reference TRBV25-1 and TRBJ2-1, the complete variable domain is EADIYQTPRYLVIGTGKKITLECSQTMGHDKMYWYQQDPGMELHLIHYSYGVNSTEKGDLSSESTVSRIRTEHFPLTLESARPSHTSQYLCASSGPVEQFFGPGTRLTVL.

The gene calls are TRBV28 and TRBJ2-1; D remains ambiguous. Trimming stripped 7 bases from V and 0 bases from J, with 13 bases between. This CDR3 region has 15 residues. The germline CDR1 and CDR2 sequences are MDHEN and SYDVKM. The CDR3 spells CASKSRLSSYNEQFF. CDR3 in DNA: TGTGCCAGCAAGAGTCGGTTAAGCTCCTACAATGAGCAGTTCTTC.

The rearrangement links TRBV9 to TRBJ2-3; 7 bases fit TRBD1. The CDR3 is 15 amino acids. Losses at the gene ends were 0 bases for V and 2 bases for J; bases not matched to a gene: 3. Per the germline V gene, CDR1 is SGDLS and CDR2 is YYNGEE. CDR3 sequence reads: CASSVEGGNTDTQYF. DNA for the CDR3: TGTGCCAGCAGCGTAGAAGGGGGCAACACAGATACGCAGTATTTT. The full variable domain, in which reference TRBV9 and TRBJ2-3 provide the parts outside the CDR3, is DSGVTQTPKHLITATGQRVTLRCSPRSGDLSVYWYQQSLDQGLQFLIQYYNGEERAKGNILERFSAQQFPDLHSELNLSSLELGDSALYFCASSVEGGNTDTQYFGPGTRLTVL.

For this clone: The germline gene is not matched at one end of the junction; a read error may be the cause. This sequence joins TRBV5-1 and TRBJ1-1, with 10 bases identical to TRBD1. This CDR3 is 14 amino acids long. Germline V lookup: CDR1 SGHRS, CDR2 YFSETQ. CDR3 residues: CASRLGQGSTEAFF. CDR3 bases: TGCGCCAGCAGATTGGGACAGGGGAGCACTGAAGCTTTCTTT. Together with reference TRBV5-1 and TRBJ1-1, the CDR3 gives the full variable domain: KAGVTQTPRYLIKTRGQQVTLSCSPISGHRSVSWYQQTPGQGLQFLFEYFSETQRNKGNFPGRFSGRQFSNSRSEMNVSTLELGDSALYLCASRLGQGSTEAFFGQGTRLTVV.

V and J are TRBV5-1 and TRBJ2-7; 8 bases match TRBD1. CDR1 is SGHRS, CDR2 YFSETQ, per germline. With V trimmed by 2 bases and J by 5 bases, 3 bases remained unmatched. The CDR3 consists of 13 residues. CDR3 in amino acids: CASSFSGGHEQYF. The DNA of the CDR3 is TGCGCCAGCAGCTTCTCAGGGGGCCACGAGCAGTACTTC.

This clone appeared a few times. This chain uses TRBV5-5 with TRBJ1-5, with D possibly TRBD1 on 6 matching bases. Germline V gene sequence: CDR1 SGHKS, CDR2 YYEKEE (reference sequence). Trimming took off 4 bases at V and 9 bases at J, with 14 bases between the two ends. The CDR3 totals 13 residues. The CDR3 loop reads CASSAGTGWPQHF. The CDR3, as DNA: TGTGCCAGCAGCGCCGGAACAGGGTGGCCCCAGCATTTT.

This clone was seen only a few times. Written as DNA, the CDR3 is TGTGCCTGGAGTACGGGACTGCACACCGGGGAGCTGTTTTTT. Protein: CAWSTGLHTGELFF. This sequence joins TRBV30 and TRBJ2-2, with D possibly matching TRBD2 (6 bases). Per germline, CDR1 GTSNPN and CDR2 SVGIG (reference sequence). This CDR3 has 14 amino acids. Between the trimmed V and J ends, which lost 2 bases and 3 bases, there was a span of 10 bases.

The chain employs TRBV5-6 and TRBJ2-3, with D possibly being TRBD1 (6 bases). This CDR3 comprises 12 residues. The germline V gene encodes CDR1 SGHDT and CDR2 YYEEEE. V gave up 3 bases and J gave up 6 bases, with 8 bases separating them. The CDR3: CASSWTADTQYF. CDR3 in DNA: TGTGCCAGCAGCTGGACAGCGGATACGCAGTATTTT.

This chain joins TRBV5-4 and TRBJ1-6; D is unclear. Deletions cut 3 bases from V and 3 bases from J, with 7 bases between. This CDR3 has 14 residues. Per germline, CDR1 SGHNT and CDR2 YYREEE (reference sequence). CDR3 nucleotides: TGTGCCAGCAGCTCCCGAGGCTATAATTCACCCCTCCACTTT. Its protein is CASSSRGYNSPLHF. The full variable domain, in which reference TRBV5-4 and TRBJ1-6 provide the parts outside the CDR3, is ETGVTQSPTHLIKTRGQQVTLRCSSQSGHNTVSWYQQALGQGPQFIFQYYREEENGRGNFPPRFSGLQFPNYSSELNVNALELDDSALYLCASSSRGYNSPLHFGNGTRLTVT.

The chain joins TRBV29-1 to TRBJ1-4; D perhaps matches TRBD1 (6 bases). This CDR3 comprises 13 residues. Germline CDR1 and CDR2: SQVTM and ANQGSEA. The V gene lost 8 bases and the J gene lost 6 bases, with 16 bases spanning the gap. CDR3 nucleotides: TGCAGCCACCCACGGGACAAGGATGAAAAACTGTTTTTT. Encoded protein: CSHPRDKDEKLFF.

The genes are TRBV19 and TRBJ1-3; D is possibly TRBD1 (5 bases). The germline CDR1 and CDR2 sequences are LNHDA and SQIVND (reference sequence). The CDR3 consists of 18 residues. The V end was cut by 5 bases, the J end by 1 base, with 21 bases between. CDR3 residues: CASSSLRDGRESGNTIYF. CDR3 DNA: TGTGCCAGTAGTTCCTTGCGGGACGGTCGGGAATCTGGAAACACCATATATTTT.

V and J are TRBV25-1 and TRBJ1-1; D remains ambiguous. Germline assignment: CDR1 MGHDK and CDR2 SYGVNS. The CDR3 is 14 amino acids. The V gene lost 3 bases and the J gene lost 0 bases, with 8 bases spanning the gap. CDR3 protein: CASSETHMNTEAFF. The CDR3 DNA sequence: TGTGCCAGCAGTGAGACACACATGAACACTGAAGCTTTCTTT.

This chain joins TRBV6-4 and TRBJ2-1; 9 nucleotides match TRBD2. Unmatched junction bases numbered 4, after V lost 3 bases and J lost 4 bases. Germline V gene sequence: CDR1 MRHNA, CDR2 SNTAGT. This CDR3 has 15 residues. CDR3: CASSEASGEYNEQFF. Written as DNA, the CDR3 is TGTGCCAGCAGTGAAGCTAGCGGGGAGTACAATGAGCAGTTCTTC.

The chain recombines TRBV29-1 with TRBJ1-1, with D unresolved. CDR3 length: 11 amino acids. Trimming shortened V by 7 bases and J by 9 bases, and 15 bases separated the two germline ends. Germline V gene lookup returns CDR1 SQVTM and CDR2 ANQGSEA. CDR3 loop: CSAEGGYKAFF. The CDR3 DNA follows: TGCAGCGCCGAAGGCGGATACAAAGCTTTCTTT.